One and the same sample provided the 21 T cell receptor beta chains below, sequenced in a study of blood T cell repertoires in COVID-19. The table came from immunoSEQ multiplex PCR; TCRdb's copy has only in-frame clones and leaves some out. The data contain fewer than 300,000 clones, 80% to 95% of them singletons. The specimen was PBMCs or T cells enriched from blood (not recorded which). The receptors originated from a woman aged 25 to 45 who had recovered from COVID-19.

The chain uses TRBV19 and TRBJ2-1, with D possibly matching TRBD1 (6 bases). Per the germline V gene, CDR1 is LNHDA and CDR2 is SQIVND (reference sequence). This CDR3 has 18 residues. Trimming left V 0 bases short and J 6 bases short, with 21 bases between. CDR3: CASSIDSTSWQGSNEQFF. CDR3 DNA: TGTGCCAGTAGTATAGATTCCACCTCGTGGCAGGGGAGCAATGAGCAGTTCTTC.

The count of this clone is one. The V and J genes are TRBV5-1 and TRBJ2-7, with 8 positions matching TRBD1. With 0 bases clipped from V and 3 bases from J, the junction kept 2 bases outside the gene matches. This CDR3 has 14 residues. CDR1 and CDR2 (germline): SGHRS, YFSETQ. CDR3 bases: TGCGCCAGCAGCTTGGCGGACAGGGTCTACGAGCAGTACTTC. This translates into CASSLADRVYEQYF. Full variable domain (remainder filled in from reference TRBV5-1 and TRBJ2-7): KAGVTQTPRYLIKTRGQQVTLSCSPISGHRSVSWYQQTPGQGLQFLFEYFSETQRNKGNFPGRFSGRQFSNSRSEMNVSTLELGDSALYLCASSLADRVYEQYFGPGTRLTVT.

V gene TRBV4-3 combines with J gene TRBJ2-7; 7 bases align to TRBD2. In germline, CDR1 is LGHNA, CDR2 YSLEER. The CDR3 extends over 15 amino acids. After removal of 5 bases from V and 0 bases from J, the junction contained 7 bases not matched to a gene. In nucleotides, the CDR3 is TGCGCCAGCAGCAGGAGGCTAGCGGACTCCTACGAGCAGTACTTC. This encodes CASSRRLADSYEQYF.

The chain combines TRBV24-1 with TRBJ2-7; D gene ambiguous. The CDR3 runs 13 residues. Trimming left V 7 bases short and J 0 bases short, with 9 bases between. Germline CDR1 is KGHDR and CDR2 is SFDVKD. DNA for the CDR3: TGTGCCACCAGCAACCCTACCTCCTACGAGCAGTACTTC. Translating gives CATSNPTSYEQYF.

The CDR3 loop is CASSLVRMRTEAFF. The CDR3 coding sequence is TGTGCCAGCAGCTTAGTGAGGATGAGGACTGAAGCTTTCTTT. This rearrangement joins TRBV13 to TRBJ1-1; D gene ambiguous. Germline loops: CDR1 PRHDT, CDR2 FYEKMQ (reference sequence). The CDR3 runs 14 residues. V gave up 1 base and J gave up 5 bases, with 11 bases separating them.

This rearrangement joins TRBV28 to TRBJ1-5; TRBD1 matches at 8 bases. The CDR3 has 12 residues. V shed 5 bases and J 8 bases; nucleotides not matched to a gene: 2. The germline gives CDR1 MDHEN, CDR2 SYDVKM. The CDR3 nucleotides read TGTGCCAGCAGTCTGGACAGGGAGCCCCAGCATTTT. This codes for CASSLDREPQHF.

J is TRBJ2-5 and V is TRBV27; tentatively, D is TRBD1 (6 bases). Trimming left V 3 bases short and J 5 bases short, with 16 bases between. This CDR3 has 15 amino acids. Germline V lookup: CDR1 MNHEY, CDR2 SMNVEV (reference sequence). CDR3 sequence reads: CASSLRVKGGETQYF. CDR3 nucleotide sequence: TGTGCCAGCAGTTTGAGGGTAAAAGGGGGTGAGACCCAGTACTTC.

V is TRBV3-1 (or the pseudogene TRBV3-2) and J is TRBJ1-1, with D uncertain. This CDR3 is 14 amino acids long. Germline CDR1 and CDR2: LGHDT and YNNKEL (reference sequence). V was pared by 3 bases and J by 3 bases, with 11 bases between. This CDR3 is CASSQVGRDTEAFF. The CDR3 DNA follows: TGTGCCAGCAGCCAGGTCGGGAGGGACACTGAAGCTTTCTTT.

This rearrangement joins TRBV7-9 to TRBJ1-2, with 7 nucleotides matching TRBD1. The junction had 5 bases not matched to a gene; V was cut back by 5 bases and J by 5 bases. The CDR3 has 13 amino acids. Germline-derived CDR1 and CDR2 are SEHNR and FQNEAQ (reference sequence). The CDR3 sequence: CASSPTGSYGYTF. As DNA, the CDR3 is TGTGCCAGCAGCCCGACAGGGAGTTATGGCTACACCTTC.

This chain uses TRBV5-1 with TRBJ2-3; D not resolved. The V gene's germline CDR1 is SGHRS and CDR2 YFSETQ. This CDR3 has 14 amino acids. V shed 5 bases and J shed 1 base, with 11 bases lying between them. CDR3 sequence (DNA): TGCGCCAGCAGGCGATTATATGGCACAGATACGCAGTATTTT. Protein sequence: CASRRLYGTDTQYF.

This chain connects TRBV6-2 or TRBV6-3 to TRBJ1-5; 9 bases map to TRBD1. The trim removed 4 bases at V and 4 bases at J, leaving 8 bases unmatched. Germline CDR1 MNHEY, CDR2 SVGEGT. This CDR3 is built from 16 residues. The CDR3 DNA reads TGTGCCAGCAGTTTGGCGACAGGGGGTATGAATCAGCCCCAGCATTTT. This gives the protein CASSLATGGMNQPQHF.

The genes are TRBV28 and TRBJ1-5; 7 bases agree with TRBD1. CDR1 is MDHEN and CDR2 is SYDVKM in the germline V gene. This CDR3 is 18 amino acids long. The trim removed 5 bases at V and 0 bases at J, leaving 13 bases unmatched. The CDR3 coding sequence is TGTGCCAGCAGTCCCGGACAGGTTTCTGCTTATAGCAATCAGCCCCAGCATTTT. Translated, it gives CASSPGQVSAYSNQPQHF.

The rearrangement links TRBV29-1 to TRBJ1-5, with 8 bases that match TRBD1. The germline V gene encodes CDR1 SQVTM and CDR2 ANQGSEA. The CDR3 loop spans 13 amino acids. J was trimmed by 3 bases and V by 7 bases; bases with no gene match: 5. CDR3 sequence reads: CSAQDRDNQPQHF. The CDR3 DNA reads TGCAGCGCCCAGGACAGGGACAATCAGCCCCAGCATTTT.

The V gene is TRBV5-4, the J gene TRBJ1-3; D call uncertain. Germline V lookup: CDR1 SGHNT, CDR2 YYREEE (reference sequence). Trimming cost V 4 bases and J 1 base, with 21 bases left between them. The CDR3 contains 18 residues. The CDR3 reads CASSPFGSSGGSGNTIYF. CDR3 DNA sequence: TGTGCCAGCAGCCCTTTTGGTTCTTCGGGAGGTTCTGGAAACACCATATATTTT.

CDR3 nucleotide sequence: TGCAGCGCCACTAGCGGGAGTTTCGATGAGCAGTTCTTC. This codes for CSATSGSFDEQFF. The chain employs TRBV29-1 and TRBJ2-1; 11 positions agree with TRBD2. V shed 7 bases, J shed 8 bases, and the junction held 7 bases outside the gene matches. CDR1 is SQVTM and CDR2 is ANQGSEA in the germline V gene. CDR3 length: 13 residues.

The chain is built from TRBV6-5 and TRBJ2-5; TRBD1 is a possible D gene (6 bases). The V end was cut by 0 bases, the J end by 1 base, with 9 bases between. CDR3 length: 15 amino acids. Looked up from germline, CDR1 is MNHEY and CDR2 is SVGAGI. This CDR3 is CASSYSGQIQETQYF. In nucleotides, the CDR3 is TGTGCCAGCAGTTACTCCGGACAGATCCAAGAGACCCAGTACTTC.

On this clone: Other DNA sequences in the sample encode the same CDR3. The CDR3 sequence is CASSVAGSGNEQFF. In DNA form, the CDR3 reads TGTGCCAGCAGCGTAGCAGGGTCTGGCAATGAGCAGTTCTTC. The chain joins TRBV9 to TRBJ2-1, with D perhaps matching TRBD1 (5 bases). The CDR3 length is 14 residues. The V end lost 0 bases, the J end lost 6 bases, and 10 bases lay between the germline ends. CDR1 is SGDLS, CDR2 YYNGEE, per germline. The variable domain in full, completed from reference TRBV9 and TRBJ2-1, reads DSGVTQTPKHLITATGQRVTLRCSPRSGDLSVYWYQQSLDQGLQFLIQYYNGEERAKGNILERFSAQQFPDLHSELNLSSLELGDSALYFCASSVAGSGNEQFFGPGTRLTVL.

The J gene is TRBJ2-7, the V gene TRBV5-1; D is undetermined. The germline gives CDR1 SGHRS, CDR2 YFSETQ. The CDR3 totals 15 residues. Trimming shortened V by 0 bases and J by 6 bases, and 16 bases separated the two germline ends. The CDR3 loop reads CASSLGHGILGEQYF. CDR3 nucleotides: TGCGCCAGCAGCTTGGGACACGGAATACTCGGCGAGCAGTACTTC.

The V and J genes are TRBV5-1 and TRBJ1-5; 8 positions match TRBD1. The CDR3 is 14 amino acids. Germline CDR1 SGHRS, CDR2 YFSETQ. V was pared by 4 bases and J by 2 bases, with 2 bases of the junction left unmatched. The CDR3 bases are TGCGCCAGCAGCCGGGGACAGGGCAATCAGCCCCAGCATTTT. Its protein is CASSRGQGNQPQHF.

CDR3 residues: CASSLSGSGVEKLFF. In nucleotides, the CDR3 is TGTGCCAGCAGCTTATCAGGTTCAGGGGTCGAAAAACTGTTTTTT. The chain recombines TRBV11-2 with TRBJ1-4, with D maybe TRBD1 (6 bases). There are 15 residues in the CDR3. CDR1 and CDR2 (germline): SGHAT, FQNNGV. V gave up 2 bases and J gave up 8 bases, with 15 bases separating them. Complete variable domain (other parts from reference TRBV11-2 and TRBJ1-4): EAGVAQSPRYKIIEKRQSVAFWCNPISGHATLYWYQQILGQGPKLLIQFQNNGVVDDSQLPKDRFSAERLKGVDSTLKIQPAKLEDSAVYLCASSLSGSGVEKLFFGSGTQLSVL.

The chain is built from TRBV20-1 and TRBJ2-7, with a possible D match to TRBD2 (6 bases). The CDR3 consists of 11 residues. The V gene's germline CDR1 is DFQATT and CDR2 SNEGSKA (reference sequence). V lost 6 bases and J 2 bases, leaving 8 bases between the germline ends. The CDR3 nucleotides are TGCAGTGCCGAGCGGGCCTACGAGCAGTACTTC. Translated, it gives CSAERAYEQYF.